The rows below give T cell receptor beta chains drawn from one sample of a study of blood T cell repertoires in COVID-19. Repertoires were generated with immunoSEQ multiplex PCR, while TCRdb's copy carries only in-frame clones and drops some. The sample includes 250,000 to 300,000 clones, roughly 90% of them seen just once. The sequenced sample was peripheral blood. These receptors all come from a woman aged 55-69 years with acute or convalescent COVID-19. Each CDR3 is given with its conserved first and last residue. A D gene is named only where the DNA matches it firmly. Size tells how often a clone was seen (once, few, many) or the class of an expanded clone, and some rows leave it out.

j_gene: TRBJ1-5
d_gene: TRBD1
abundance: NA
v_gene: TRBV7-9
CDR3aa: CASSLSRQGAGQPQHF
CDR3nt: TGTGCCAGCAGCTTATCTCGGCAGGGGGCAGGTCAGCCCCAGCATTTT

j_gene: TRBJ2-1
d_gene: NA
abundance: NA
v_gene: TRBV19
CDR3aa: CARLCGARVNEQFF
CDR3nt: TGTGCCAGATTGTGCGGTGCACGGGTGAATGAGCAGTTCTTC

j_gene: TRBJ2-5
d_gene: TRBD2
abundance: NA
v_gene: TRBV10-1
CDR3aa: CASQIQRGGYQETQYF
CDR3nt: TGCGCCAGCCAGATCCAGCGGGGAGGGTACCAAGAGACCCAGTACTTC

j_gene: TRBJ2-7
d_gene: NA
abundance: NA
v_gene: TRBV6-5
CDR3aa: CASPGQFVPPSEQYF
CDR3nt: TGTGCCAGCCCCGGACAGTTTGTACCTCCCAGTGAGCAGTACTTC

j_gene: TRBJ1-5
d_gene: NA
abundance: NA
v_gene: TRBV9
CDR3aa: CASSVVGEVNQPQHF
CDR3nt: TGTGCCAGCAGCGTAGTAGGTGAGGTCAATCAGCCCCAGCATTTT

j_gene: TRBJ2-2
d_gene: NA
abundance: NA
v_gene: TRBV5-1
CDR3aa: CASSLAVTGELFF
CDR3nt: TGCGCCAGCAGCTTGGCCGTGACCGGGGAGCTGTTTTTT

j_gene: TRBJ1-6
d_gene: TRBD1
abundance: NA
v_gene: TRBV3-1/TRBV3-2
CDR3aa: CASSPGQLNSPLHF
CDR3nt: TGTGCCAGCAGCCCGGGACAGCTTAATTCACCCCTCCACTTT

j_gene: TRBJ2-3
d_gene: TRBD2
abundance: once
v_gene: TRBV3-1/TRBV3-2
CDR3aa: CASSLGWTSDADTQYF
CDR3nt: TGTGCCAGCAGTCTAGGGTGGACTAGCGACGCAGATACGCAGTATTTT

j_gene: TRBJ1-2
d_gene: TRBD1
abundance: NA
v_gene: TRBV27
CDR3aa: CASSFNRGSGYTF
CDR3nt: TGTGCCAGCAGTTTCAACAGGGGGTCCGGCTACACCTTC

j_gene: TRBJ2-5
d_gene: NA
abundance: NA
v_gene: TRBV2
CDR3aa: CASSLQGFGETQYF
CDR3nt: TGTGCCAGCAGTTTACAGGGATTTGGGGAGACCCAGTACTTC

j_gene: TRBJ1-1
d_gene: NA
abundance: NA
v_gene: TRBV5-4
CDR3aa: CASSLAGGASAEAFF
CDR3nt: TGTGCCAGCAGCTTGGCCGGAGGGGCGTCGGCTGAAGCTTTCTTT

j_gene: TRBJ2-5
d_gene: NA
abundance: NA
v_gene: TRBV7-9
CDR3aa: CASSGSKAYQETQYF
CDR3nt: TGTGCCAGCAGCGGATCTAAAGCGTACCAAGAGACCCAGTACTTC

j_gene: TRBJ2-1
d_gene: TRBD2
abundance: NA
v_gene: TRBV9
CDR3aa: CASSPPSGRMHEQFF
CDR3nt: TGTGCCAGCAGCCCACCTAGCGGGAGGATGCATGAGCAGTTCTTC

j_gene: TRBJ1-5
d_gene: NA
abundance: NA
v_gene: TRBV28
CDR3aa: CASHSNQPQHF
CDR3nt: TGTGCCAGTCATAGCAATCAGCCCCAGCATTTT